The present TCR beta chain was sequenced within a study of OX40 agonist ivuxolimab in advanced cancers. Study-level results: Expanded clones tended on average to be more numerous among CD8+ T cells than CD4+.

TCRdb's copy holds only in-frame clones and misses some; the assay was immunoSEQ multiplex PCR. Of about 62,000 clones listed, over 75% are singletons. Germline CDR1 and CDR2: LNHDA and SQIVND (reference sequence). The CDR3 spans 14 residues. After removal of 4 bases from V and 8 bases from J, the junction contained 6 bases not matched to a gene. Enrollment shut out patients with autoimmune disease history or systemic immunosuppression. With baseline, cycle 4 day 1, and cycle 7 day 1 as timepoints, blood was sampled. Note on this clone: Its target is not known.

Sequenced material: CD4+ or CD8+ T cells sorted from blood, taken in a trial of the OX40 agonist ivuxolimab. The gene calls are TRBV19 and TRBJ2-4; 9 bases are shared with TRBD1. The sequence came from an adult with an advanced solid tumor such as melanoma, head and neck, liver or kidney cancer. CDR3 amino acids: CASSKDRGVDIQYF. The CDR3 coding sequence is TGTGCCAGTAGTAAGGACAGGGGAGTGGACATTCAGTACTTC.